This TCR beta chain was identified in a study of PD-1 blockade in classical Hodgkin lymphoma. For the study at large: A 3 mg/kg intravenous dose of nivolumab was received by patients every 2 weeks. Broader study findings: Newly diagnosed patients and complete responders had comparable diversity at baseline. The CD4+ diversity rise by C4D1 was clearest in complete responders.

All patients relapsed after autologous stem cell transplantation, and brentuximab vedotin exposure varied. Researchers used magnetic negative selection to pull out pure CD4+ T cells from thawed PBMCs. TCRdb's copy holds only in-frame clones and misses some; the assay was immunoSEQ multiplex PCR. The data contain over 30,000 clones, 90% of them singletons. Remarks on this clone: The antigen remains unidentified.

The receptor was derived from a human donor with classical Hodgkin lymphoma. The sequencing used CD4+ T cells from blood, collected at baseline.

The CDR3 DNA follows: TGTGCCAGCAGTTTATCCCGAGGGACCTATGGCTACACCTTC. Translation gives CASSLSRGTYGYTF. This chain uses TRBV27 with TRBJ1-2; D may be TRBD1 (5 bases). V lost 0 bases, J lost 4 bases, and 9 bases lay in between. The CDR3 length is 14 residues. The germline V gene has CDR1 MNHEY and CDR2 SMNVEV (reference sequence).